This TCR beta chain was identified during a study of somatic mutations in cytotoxic T cells in rheumatoid arthritis. Purity of the CD4+ and CD8+ cells, isolated by positive magnetic bead selection, was checked by flow cytometry. Deletions cut 3 bases from V and 3 bases from J, with 6 bases between. Germline loops: CDR1 LNHDA, CDR2 SQIVND (reference sequence). The CDR3 loop spans 14 amino acids. The study, taken as a whole, reports: Rheumatoid arthritis patients were compared with age-matched healthy controls, and their CD8+ T-cell clonality did not differ significantly.

TCRdb keeps only in-frame clones here, not all; method: immunoSEQ multiplex PCR. The table shows over 15,000 clones, with 75% to 85% occurring only once. To note about this clone: Its antigen is unidentified.

The sequence was obtained from an adult with rheumatoid arthritis. The sample consisted of CD8+ T cells sorted from blood. This chain connects TRBV19 to TRBJ1-6; no definite D call. The CDR3 DNA is TGTGCCAGTAGTATCGGGATCTATAATTCACCCCTCCACTTT. Its protein product is CASSIGIYNSPLHF.